The following is a T cell receptor beta chain sequence with its context. Its antigen is still unknown. The sample belongs to a study of T cells in localized non-small cell lung cancer. The assay was immunoSEQ multiplex PCR, and TCRdb's table has in-frame clones only and misses some. Of some 66,000 clones detected, approximately 84% appear once; the ten largest clones hold approximately 15%. CDR1 is SGHRS, CDR2 YFSETQ, per germline. The CDR3 totals 15 residues. Trimming pared 0 bases from V and 4 bases from J, leaving 10 bases between. Overall study results and limits: Exceeding tumor, uninvolved adjacent lung had the highest T cell clonality.

The sequence derives from a female donor older than 55 with stage I lung adenocarcinoma. The sequenced sample was peripheral blood, obtained before any cancer treatment. The chain couples TRBV5-1 to TRBJ2-2, with TRBD2 as a possible D gene (5 bases). CDR3 bases: TGCGCCAGCAGCTTGGGAACTGGGAGCACCGGGGAGCTGTTTTTT. It specifies CASSLGTGSTGELFF.